Presented here are 14 T cell receptor beta chains from one specimen sequenced in a study of breast tumors, draining lymph nodes, adjacent tissues (TCRdb year 2016). The lymph node samples were taken from the axillary draining lymph nodes of breast cancer patients. Library generation was performed with multiplex PCR. Sequencer: Illumina HiSeq 2000. TCRdb trimmed the raw reads at Q25, called clones with MiXCR and kept productive beta chains. Each CDR3 protein gets just one entry, which takes the most common genes and DNA from the rows behind it. This sample comprises 65,000 to 80,000 distinct CDR3 sequences, about 21% of them detected only once. The top ten clones comprise 2% to 3% of the sample. Sequencing input: axillary lymph node tissue. These receptors were collected from a female donor with breast cancer. Some clones in this sample may be carry-over from other donors' samples.

This clonotype was seen many times. The chain uses TRBV20-1 and TRBJ2-7, with 10 bases fitting TRBD1. V lost 3 bases and J lost 4; bases outside the gene matches: 6. Germline V CDR1 and CDR2: DFQATT, SNEGSKA (reference sequence). The CDR3 extends over 14 amino acids. CDR3 loop: CSASLTGGGYEQYF. CDR3 coding DNA: TGCAGTGCTAGCCTGACAGGGGGCGGTTACGAGCAGTACTTC.

As concerns this clonotype: A much larger clone lies a single base off, so this may be a read error. In DNA, the CDR3 is TGTGCCAGTAGTAGCCAACCTAGCGGATTTCACGAGCAGTACTTC. Protein sequence: CASSSQPSGFHEQYF. The chain is built from TRBV19 and TRBJ2-7; 7 bases line up with TRBD2. V shed 4 bases, J shed 5 bases, and the junction held 11 bases outside the gene matches. In germline, CDR1 is LNHDA, CDR2 SQIVND (reference sequence). CDR3 length: 15 amino acids. The whole variable domain, filled in from reference TRBV19 and TRBJ2-7, reads DGGITQSPKYLFRKEGQNVTLSCEQNLNHDAMYWYRQDPGQGLRLIYYSQIVNDFQKGDIAEGYSVSREKKESFPLTVTSAQKNPTAFYLCASSSQPSGFHEQYFGPGTRLTVT.

This clonotype has ten or more counts. The chain is built from TRBV7-8 and TRBJ2-5, with TRBD1 identical over 9 bases. Trimming cost V 6 bases and J 2 bases; bases outside gene matches: 7. CDR1 is SGHVS, CDR2 FQNEAQ, per germline. The CDR3 is 15 amino acids. CDR3 coding DNA: TGTGCCAGCAGTCAACAGGGGGCAGGGCAAGAGACCCAGTACTTC. This translates into CASSQQGAGQETQYF.

This clonotype was found many times. The chain links TRBV12-3 or TRBV12-4 to TRBJ1-5, with D hard to call. The CDR3 runs to 17 residues. Trimming pared 5 bases from V and 0 bases from J, leaving 17 bases between. In nucleotides, the CDR3 is TGTGCCAGCAGTCGGTGGGGTGTCCTGGATAGCAATCAGCCCCAGCATTTT. This codes for CASSRWGVLDSNQPQHF.

This clonotype was counted many times. V usage is TRBV7-9 and J usage is TRBJ2-1; D gene uncertain. Germline-derived CDR1 and CDR2 are SEHNR and FQNEAQ (reference sequence). V lost 2 bases, J lost 8 bases, and 7 bases lay in between. The CDR3 has 12 amino acids. CDR3 bases: TGTGCCAGCAGCTTAATCTTCCATGAGCAGTTCTTC. Its translation: CASSLIFHEQFF.

The J gene is TRBJ1-1, the V gene TRBV7-9; TRBD1 aligns across 7 bases. Trimming removed 1 base from V and 0 bases from J; junction bases left unmatched: 2. This CDR3 has 15 residues. The germline CDR1 and CDR2 sequences are SEHNR and FQNEAQ (reference sequence). CDR3 sequence reads: CASSLVTGLNTEAFF. The CDR3 DNA follows: TGTGCCAGCAGCTTAGTGACAGGGCTGAACACTGAAGCTTTCTTT.

This clonotype was observed many times. The V and J genes are TRBV7-2 and TRBJ2-1, with D possibly being TRBD1 or TRBD2 (5 bases each). The CDR3 runs to 17 residues. Trimming took 0 bases from V and 5 from J, leaving 17 bases between them. CDR1 and CDR2 from the germline V gene are SGHTA and FQGNSA. The CDR3 coding sequence is TGTGCCAGCAGCTTAGCGCTTTGGGGGTACCCTAACAATGAGCAGTTCTTC. This translates into CASSLALWGYPNNEQFF.

The table lists this clonotype with a few counts. The V gene is TRBV19, the J gene TRBJ2-2; D might be TRBD2 (6 bases). Per the germline V gene, CDR1 is LNHDA and CDR2 is SQIVND (reference sequence). V lost 3 bases to trimming and J lost 4 bases, with 15 bases between them. The CDR3 is 16 amino acids. The CDR3 nucleotides read TGTGCCAGTAGTATTTCGCCAGCGGGCCCCACCGGGGAGCTGTTTTTT. Translating it yields CASSISPAGPTGELFF.

The table lists this clonotype with many counts. V usage is TRBV7-2 and J usage is TRBJ1-6; 7 bases align to TRBD1. This CDR3 comprises 15 residues. Germline V gene lookup returns CDR1 SGHTA and CDR2 FQGNSA. The trim removed 3 bases at V and 6 bases at J, leaving 5 bases unmatched. The CDR3: CASSLRQGLNSPLHF. The CDR3, as DNA: TGTGCCAGCAGCTTGAGACAGGGCCTTAATTCACCCCTCCACTTT.

This clonotype was found many times. V is TRBV20-1 and J is TRBJ2-2; TRBD2 agrees at 9 bases. V was pared by 0 bases and J by 5 bases, with 7 bases of the junction left unmatched. This CDR3 is built from 16 residues. CDR1 is DFQATT and CDR2 is SNEGSKA in the germline V gene (reference sequence). This CDR3 is CSARESGRPRTGELFF. The DNA of the CDR3 is TGCAGTGCTAGAGAGAGCGGGAGGCCGAGGACCGGGGAGCTGTTTTTT.

The V call is TRBV18, the J call TRBJ2-7; D uncertain. The CDR3 sequence is 13 residues long. V lost 4 bases, J lost 3 bases, and 10 bases lay in between. CDR1 and CDR2 from the germline V gene are KGHSH and LQKENI. The CDR3 is CASSQSGSYEQYF. The CDR3, as DNA: TGTGCCAGCTCACAGTCAGGTAGCTACGAGCAGTACTTC.

At least ten counts were recorded for this clonotype. This chain joins TRBV27 and TRBJ2-1, with 11 nucleotides matching TRBD1. Germline V gives CDR1 MNHEY, CDR2 SMNVEV (reference sequence). The V and J ends lost 6 bases and 13 bases, in that order; junction bases with no gene match: 5. This CDR3 comprises 12 residues. Written as DNA, the CDR3 is TGTGCCAGCAGACGGACAGGGGGCGGACAGTTCTTC. This sequence encodes CASRRTGGGQFF.

In this sample, this clonotype turned up many times. V and J are TRBV7-9 and TRBJ2-5, with D possibly matching TRBD1 (7 bases). V was cut by 1 base and J by 3 bases, with 15 bases left in between. The CDR3 is 16 amino acids. The germline gives CDR1 SEHNR, CDR2 FQNEAQ (reference sequence). CDR3 DNA sequence: TGTGCCAGCAGCTTAGGACAGGGTTGGAGGGAAGAGACCCAGTACTTC. Translating it yields CASSLGQGWREETQYF.

This clonotype has at least ten counts. The V gene is TRBV5-4, the J gene TRBJ1-2; 7 bases are a match to TRBD1. Germline CDR1 reads SGHNT; CDR2 reads YYREEE (reference sequence). CDR3 length: 15 amino acids. Trimming removed 2 bases from V and 3 bases from J; junction bases left unmatched: 7. The CDR3 DNA sequence: TGTGCCAGCAGCTTAAGACAGGGTGGGGACTATGGCTACACCTTC. It codes for CASSLRQGGDYGYTF.